The 17 T cell receptor beta chains below all came from one sample that was sequenced in a study of shared T cell receptors in the human thymus. Profiling relied on immunoSEQ multiplex PCR, and the TCRdb table lists in-frame clones only, not all of them. The sample consists of about 380,000 clones, approximately 95% of them appearing once. Sequences were obtained from thymocytes. The source of these receptors is a human donor.

This rearrangement joins TRBV27 to TRBJ2-7; 7 bases agree with TRBD2. Losses at the gene ends were 4 bases for V and 7 bases for J; bases not matched to a gene: 16. The CDR3 has 16 residues. CDR1 is MNHEY and CDR2 is SMNVEV in the germline V gene (reference sequence). The CDR3 bases are TGTGCCAGCAGTTGGGGAGGGGAGGGGAAATCTAGAGAGCAGTACTTC. Residues: CASSWGGEGKSREQYF.

The gene calls are TRBV19 and TRBJ2-7, with TRBD2 matching 7 bases. After removal of 3 bases from V and 7 bases from J, the junction contained 12 bases not matched to a gene. From germline, CDR1 is LNHDA and CDR2 SQIVND (reference sequence). The CDR3 totals 15 residues. This CDR3 is CASSIGSSGEGEQYF. The CDR3 DNA sequence: TGTGCCAGTAGTATCGGGTCTAGCGGAGAGGGGGAGCAGTACTTC.

This clone was counted a single time. An end of the junction does not agree with germline; a read error may underlie this. The J gene is TRBJ2-7, the V gene TRBV10-3; 12 bases map to TRBD2. The CDR3 sequence is 15 residues long. Per germline, CDR1 ENHRY and CDR2 SYGVKD. CDR3 nucleotide sequence: TGTGCCATCACCGCCTCTAGCGGGAGGGCCTATGAGCAGTACTTC. As protein: CAITASSGRAYEQYF.

The V gene is TRBV6-4, the J gene TRBJ2-5; 11 bases fit TRBD1. The CDR3 extends over 15 amino acids. The ends lost 6 bases at V and 5 bases at J; junction bases unmatched: 8. Germline V gene sequence: CDR1 MRHNA, CDR2 SNTAGT. In DNA form, the CDR3 reads TGTGCCAGCAGCCGGACAGGGGGCGCGTTGGAGACCCAGTACTTC. Encoded protein: CASSRTGGALETQYF.

This chain joins TRBV19 and TRBJ2-3; TRBD2 matches at 14 bases. V was pared by 6 bases and J by 7 bases, with 15 bases of the junction left unmatched. The length of the CDR3 is 18 residues. In germline, CDR1 is LNHDA, CDR2 SQIVND (reference sequence). The CDR3 spells CASSLEPGLAGDTNTQYF. DNA for the CDR3: TGTGCCAGTAGCCTCGAACCGGGACTAGCGGGGGACACCAATACGCAGTATTTT. Looking up the rest from reference TRBV19 and TRBJ2-3 gives the full variable domain: DGGITQSPKYLFRKEGQNVTLSCEQNLNHDAMYWYRQDPGQGLRLIYYSQIVNDFQKGDIAEGYSVSREKKESFPLTVTSAQKNPTAFYLCASSLEPGLAGDTNTQYFGPGTRLTVL.

V is TRBV15 and J is TRBJ2-2; D is undetermined. CDR1 and CDR2 from the germline V gene are LNHNV and YYDKDF (reference sequence). CDR3 length equals 14 residues. The germline V and J ends were trimmed by 0 bases and 5 bases, with 7 bases remaining between them. CDR3 DNA: TGTGCCACCAGCAGAGATCTGAGGACCGGGGAGCTGTTTTTT. This gives the protein CATSRDLRTGELFF.

J is TRBJ1-2 and V is TRBV27; possibly TRBD1 for D (6 bases). Germline CDR1 MNHEY, CDR2 SMNVEV (reference sequence). The CDR3 totals 14 residues. V lost 4 bases and J 9 bases, leaving 18 bases between the germline ends. This CDR3 is CASSSLTGNLRYTF. In DNA, the CDR3 is TGTGCCAGCAGTTCGCTTACAGGGAACTTACGCTACACCTTC.

The chain couples TRBV7-9 to TRBJ2-7; D ambiguous. CDR3 length: 14 amino acids. Per germline, CDR1 SEHNR and CDR2 FQNEAQ (reference sequence). V lost 2 bases and J lost 0, with 8 bases in between. The CDR3 coding sequence is TGTGCCAGCAGCTTATTCGGTAGCTCCTACGAGCAGTACTTC. It translates to CASSLFGSSYEQYF.

V and J are TRBV6-1 and TRBJ2-3; D remains ambiguous. Germline V gives CDR1 MNHNS, CDR2 SASEGT. Trimming took off 8 bases at V and 0 bases at J, with 15 bases between the two ends. This CDR3 has 15 residues. The chain's CDR3 is CASPEGTTSTDTQYF. The CDR3, as DNA: TGTGCCAGCCCCGAAGGCACCACTAGCACAGATACGCAGTATTTT.

The rearrangement links TRBV2 to TRBJ1-1; 11 nucleotides match TRBD1. Germline V gives CDR1 SNHLY, CDR2 FYNNEI. V lost 5 bases to trimming and J lost 1 base; unmatched junction nucleotides: 18. The CDR3 is 20 residues long. In DNA form, the CDR3 reads TGTGCCAGCAGTATAACCGGGACAGGGGGATGGTCGATACCGAACACTGAAGCTTTCTTT. This gives the protein CASSITGTGGWSIPNTEAFF.

The gene calls are TRBV6-1 and TRBJ2-1; 7 bases agree with TRBD2. The CDR3 has 15 residues. Unmatched junction bases numbered 10, after V lost 5 bases and J lost 6 bases. Looked up from germline, CDR1 is MNHNS and CDR2 is SASEGT. The CDR3 DNA reads as TGTGCCAGCAGTCGTAGCGGGCAGGGAAGCAATGAGCAGTTCTTC. This gives the protein CASSRSGQGSNEQFF.

In DNA, the CDR3 is TGTGCCAGCAGCTTGCCAGGGACAGAGACCCAGTACTTC. Encoded protein: CASSLPGTETQYF. The chain is built from TRBV5-5 and TRBJ2-5; D possibly uses TRBD1 or TRBD2 (5 bases each). The V and J ends lost 1 base and 4 bases respectively, with 8 bases between them. Germline V gives CDR1 SGHKS, CDR2 YYEKEE (reference sequence). The CDR3 extends over 13 amino acids.

V is TRBV15 and J is TRBJ1-5, with D uncertain. This CDR3 spans 17 amino acids. Germline assignment: CDR1 LNHNV and CDR2 YYDKDF (reference sequence). The ends were cut back, 0 bases at V and 3 bases at J, with 15 bases in the middle. The CDR3 is CATSRDGGHGHNQPQHF. CDR3 DNA: TGTGCCACCAGCAGAGATGGAGGGCACGGGCACAATCAGCCCCAGCATTTT.

This clone has a single count. The chain couples TRBV11-2 to TRBJ2-3; possibly TRBD1 or TRBD2 for D (6 bases each). The germline V and J ends were trimmed by 0 bases and 1 base, with 8 bases remaining between them. CDR3 length: 15 residues. Germline V gene lookup returns CDR1 SGHAT and CDR2 FQNNGV. CDR3: CASSLEGGRTDTQYF. In DNA form, the CDR3 reads TGTGCCAGCAGCTTAGAGGGGGGCCGCACAGATACGCAGTATTTT.

The V gene is TRBV18, the J gene TRBJ2-7; D unresolved. CDR3 size: 11 residues. Trimming removed 5 bases from V and 0 bases from J, with 2 bases in between. The germline gives CDR1 KGHSH, CDR2 LQKENI. CDR3 sequence (DNA): TGTGCCAGCTCAGCCTCCTACGAGCAGTACTTC. The encoded protein is CASSASYEQYF.

CDR3: CASSSGQVYEQYF. The CDR3 DNA is TGTGCCAGCAGTTCGGGACAGGTCTACGAGCAGTACTTC. The V and J genes are TRBV28 and TRBJ2-7; TRBD1 matches 8 bases. Germline trimming cut 4 bases from V and 3 bases from J; bases unmatched to any gene: 2. Per the germline V gene, CDR1 is MDHEN and CDR2 is SYDVKM. The CDR3 contains 13 residues.

This rearrangement joins TRBV7-6 to TRBJ2-5; 8 bases are a match to TRBD2. Germline V gives CDR1 SGHVS, CDR2 FNYEAQ. There are 15 residues in the CDR3. V was clipped by 6 bases and J by 3 bases; unmatched bases: 9. CDR3 in amino acids: CASRGEAGGKETQYF. The DNA of the CDR3 is TGTGCCAGCAGGGGGGAGGCGGGAGGTAAAGAGACCCAGTACTTC. The variable domain in full, with the rest retrieved from reference TRBV7-6 and TRBJ2-5, is GAGVSQSPRYKVTKRGQDVALRCDPISGHVSLYWYRQALGQGPEFLTYFNYEAQQDKSGLPNDRFSAERPEGSISTLTIQRTEQRDSAMYRCASRGEAGGKETQYFGPGTRLLVL.